One and the same sample provided the 25 T cell receptor beta chains below, sequenced in a study of regulatory T cells in long-lasting Graves disease. HTBI primers from iRepertoire and Arm-PCR of CDR3 regions yielded the TCR beta libraries. TCRdb ran MiXCR on the multiplex PCR reads and lists one entry per CDR3 protein. This sample has around 400,000 distinct CDR3 sequences, with approximately 16% found just once. Time point: newly diagnosed GD, antithyroid drugs for less than 3 months. Extracted PBMC RNA gave rise to the TCR library. These data are also associated with another study on T cells in Graves' hyperthyroidism and ophthalmopathy.

Sequenced material: peripheral blood mononuclear cells (PBMCs), taken at new diagnosis, from a patient treated with antithyroid drugs. These receptors originate from a woman aged 40 to 50 with Graves disease.

This clonotype was detected ten times or more. The rearrangement joins TRBV11-2 to TRBJ2-4; tentative D call: TRBD2 (5 bases). The CDR3 contains 14 residues. Trimming took 0 bases from V and 6 from J, leaving 9 bases between them. CDR1 and CDR2 from the germline V gene are SGHAT and FQNNGV. The CDR3 sequence is CASSLEPGGNIQYF. The CDR3 nucleotides are TGTGCCAGCAGCTTAGAACCAGGAGGAAACATTCAGTACTTC.

This clonotype was picked up one time. The junction does not match germline at one end; this may be a read error. The V and J genes are TRBV6-1 and TRBJ1-2, with TRBD1 matching over 8 bases. This CDR3 has 15 amino acids. CDR1 and CDR2 (germline): MNHNS, SASEGT. The chain's CDR3 is CASSRQGLGNYGYAF. The DNA of the CDR3 is TGTGCCAGCAGCAGACAGGGGCTCGGTAACTATGGCTACGCCTTC.

A word on this clonotype: Given a much more abundant clone one base away, this may be a read error. The rearrangement uses TRBV6-2 or TRBV6-3 and TRBJ2-1; D uncertain. V lost 5 bases and J lost 10, with 24 bases in between. CDR3 length: 16 amino acids. Germline CDR1 MNHEY, CDR2 SVGEGT. The chain's CDR3 is CASSEYSPSTLYEQFF. As DNA, the CDR3 is TGTGCCAGCAGTGAATATTCGCCTTCGACGCTCTACGAGCAGTTCTTC.

This clonotype was observed a few times. The chain combines TRBV10-3 with TRBJ2-3; 9 bases match TRBD1. V shed 7 bases and J 4 bases; nucleotides not matched to a gene: 6. The CDR3 has 14 residues. Germline CDR1 and CDR2: ENHRY and SYGVKD. CDR3 residues: CAIMRDREPDTQYF. The CDR3 DNA is TGTGCCATCATGCGGGACAGGGAACCAGATACGCAGTATTTT.

This clonotype has only a few counts. The genes are TRBV11-2 and TRBJ2-7, with D perhaps matching TRBD2 (5 bases). Germline loops: CDR1 SGHAT, CDR2 FQNNGV. This CDR3 comprises 14 residues. Trimming took 4 bases from V and 10 from J, leaving 20 bases between them. This CDR3 reads CASSSLFPGSHQYF. DNA for the CDR3: TGTGCCAGCAGCTCCCTTTTCCCGGGAAGTCATCAGTACTTC.

Many counts were recorded for this clonotype. This chain uses TRBV28 with TRBJ1-2; D not certain. The V gene's germline CDR1 is MDHEN and CDR2 SYDVKM. Trimming removed 1 base from V and 2 bases from J, with 8 bases in between. This CDR3 is 14 amino acids long. In DNA, the CDR3 is TGTGCCAGCAGTTTATTCGGCGAGAACTATGGCTACACCTTC. Amino acids: CASSLFGENYGYTF.

This clonotype was detected ten times or more. This sequence joins TRBV12-3 or TRBV12-4 and TRBJ1-5; 8 bases line up with TRBD1. The V gene end was trimmed by 6 bases and the J gene end by 2 bases; junction bases not matched to a gene: 18. The CDR3 extends over 19 amino acids. For the CDR3, the DNA is TGTGCCAGCAGCCCTTTCCATCCAGGGACAGGAACGGGCAATCAGCCCCAGCATTTT. Encoded protein: CASSPFHPGTGTGNQPQHF.

This clonotype appeared many times. The chain links TRBV7-8 to TRBJ2-5; 9 bases agree with TRBD1. This CDR3 is 15 amino acids long. The ends lost 5 bases at V and 5 bases at J; junction bases unmatched: 9. Germline CDR1 and CDR2: SGHVS and FQNEAQ. CDR3 DNA: TGTGCCAGCAGCGAAGGACAGGGGATATGGGAGACCCAGTACTTC. Residues: CASSEGQGIWETQYF.

At least ten counts were recorded for this clonotype. J is TRBJ2-3 and V is TRBV4-1; 12 nucleotides line up with TRBD2. After removal of 2 bases from V and 5 bases from J, the junction contained 8 bases not matched to a gene. Germline CDR1 MGHRA, CDR2 YSYEKL. The CDR3 loop spans 17 amino acids. The CDR3 reads CASSQQTSGRRIDTQYF. CDR3 in DNA: TGCGCCAGCAGCCAACAGACTAGCGGGAGAAGGATAGATACGCAGTATTTT.

The chain recombines TRBV6-2 or TRBV6-3 with TRBJ2-2, with 7 positions matching TRBD1. The length of the CDR3 is 14 residues. Trimming cost V 8 bases and J 5 bases; bases outside gene matches: 8. Germline V gene data show CDR1 as MNHEY and CDR2 as SVGEGT. CDR3 sequence (DNA): TGTGCCAGCGGAATAACAGGGGAAACCGGGGAGCTGTTTTTT. This gives the protein CASGITGETGELFF.

This clonotype has only a few counts. The rearrangement uses TRBV9 and TRBJ2-1; 11 bases are a match to TRBD2. This CDR3 is built from 18 residues. The V segment lost 4 bases and the J segment 0 bases; nucleotides outside the gene matches: 9. The germline CDR1 and CDR2 sequences are SGDLS and YYNGEE. The CDR3 here is CASSPRTSGPSSYNEQFF. CDR3 nucleotide sequence: TGTGCCAGCAGCCCCCGGACTAGCGGGCCGAGCTCCTACAATGAGCAGTTCTTC.

At least ten counts were recorded for this clonotype. The chain combines TRBV10-3 with TRBJ2-7; TRBD1 is a possible D gene (6 bases). Germline CDR1 is ENHRY and CDR2 is SYGVKD. V dropped 4 bases and J dropped 2 bases, with 15 bases sitting between them. The CDR3 loop spans 15 amino acids. In DNA form, the CDR3 reads TGTGCCATCAGTGGTGAGGACAGTTTCACCTACGAGCAGTACTTC. Translating gives CAISGEDSFTYEQYF.

This rearrangement joins TRBV3-1 to TRBJ2-1, with D perhaps matching TRBD2 (5 bases). CDR3 size: 17 residues. The germline gives CDR1 LGHDT, CDR2 YNNKEL (reference sequence). Trimming took off 0 bases at V and 0 bases at J, with 12 bases between the two ends. The CDR3 is CASSQESPGSSYNEQFF. The CDR3 coding sequence is TGTGCCAGCAGCCAAGAATCCCCGGGAAGCTCCTACAATGAGCAGTTCTTC.

This clonotype has ten or more counts. This chain uses TRBV12-5 with TRBJ2-3, with 9 bases identical to TRBD1. This CDR3 is built from 16 residues. Germline V gene lookup returns CDR1 LGHNT and CDR2 FRNRAP. Trimming took 4 bases from V and 2 from J; bases not matched to a gene: 7. The CDR3 bases are TGTGCTAGTGGTTCGCCGGGACAGGGTATCACAGATACGCAGTATTTT. Translation: CASGSPGQGITDTQYF.

This clonotype showed up many times. V is TRBV29-1 and J is TRBJ2-1; D remains unclear. The CDR3 length is 14 residues. Per the germline V gene, CDR1 is SQVTM and CDR2 is ANQGSEA. CDR3 sequence: CSPKLANSYNEQFF. The CDR3 DNA is TGCAGTCCTAAACTCGCCAACTCCTACAATGAGCAGTTCTTC.

This clonotype was seen at least ten times. V and J are TRBV30 and TRBJ2-7, with 8 bases fitting TRBD1. The J segment lost 3 bases and the V segment lost 0 bases, leaving 10 bases of the junction unmatched. The CDR3 spans 16 residues. The germline V gene has CDR1 GTSNPN and CDR2 SVGIG (reference sequence). This chain's CDR3 is CAWSVPGTGILYEQYF. In DNA form, the CDR3 reads TGTGCCTGGAGTGTACCTGGGACAGGTATACTCTACGAGCAGTACTTC.

This clonotype was found many times. The chain combines TRBV12-3 or TRBV12-4 with TRBJ2-1; tentative D call: TRBD2 (6 bases). This CDR3 contains 15 residues. The V and J ends lost 2 bases and 7 bases respectively, with 15 bases between them. CDR3 region: CASSLPGTGNNEQFF. The CDR3 DNA is TGTGCCAGCAGTTTACCGGGGACTGGGAATAATGAGCAGTTCTTC.

This clonotype was found a few times. The chain employs TRBV29-1 and TRBJ2-2; D ambiguous. The ends were cut back, 5 bases at V and 6 bases at J, with 10 bases in the middle. Per germline, CDR1 SQVTM and CDR2 ANQGSEA. This CDR3 is built from 12 residues. The CDR3 loop reads CSVTGNPGELFF. The CDR3 DNA follows: TGCAGCGTTACTGGTAACCCCGGGGAGCTGTTTTTT.

This clonotype was counted many times. The V gene is TRBV12-3 or TRBV12-4, the J gene TRBJ2-7; 11 bases fit TRBD2. J lost 5 bases, V lost 2 bases, and 11 bases had no gene match. The CDR3 consists of 17 residues. Written as DNA, the CDR3 is TGTGCCAGCAGTTTAAGGCCTAGCGGGAGGTCGACCCACGAGCAGTACTTC. This sequence encodes CASSLRPSGRSTHEQYF.

The table lists this clonotype with many counts. The chain couples TRBV28 to TRBJ2-7; TRBD1 agrees at 10 bases. V shed 2 bases, J shed 0 bases, and the junction held 13 bases outside the gene matches. The germline gives CDR1 MDHEN, CDR2 SYDVKM. The CDR3 has 19 residues. The DNA of the CDR3 is TGTGCCAGCAGTTTAAGTTTACTCTGGGACAGGGGTACCTCCTACGAGCAGTACTTC. Translation gives CASSLSLLWDRGTSYEQYF.

J is TRBJ2-7 and V is TRBV19, with 8 bases that match TRBD2. Trimming at V came to 4 bases and at J to 4 bases, leaving 6 bases not matched to a gene. Per the germline V gene, CDR1 is LNHDA and CDR2 is SQIVND (reference sequence). The CDR3 spans 14 residues. In DNA, the CDR3 is TGTGCCAGTAGTACAAGCGGGGGCCAGTACGAGCAGTACTTC. Translating it yields CASSTSGGQYEQYF. The full variable domain, completed using reference TRBV19 and TRBJ2-7, is DGGITQSPKYLFRKEGQNVTLSCEQNLNHDAMYWYRQDPGQGLRLIYYSQIVNDFQKGDIAEGYSVSREKKESFPLTVTSAQKNPTAFYLCASSTSGGQYEQYFGPGTRLTVT.

On this clonotype: A much larger clonotype is one base distant, so this may be a read error. No conserved phenylalanine or tryptophan is present at the end of the CDR3, so a read error is the likely explanation. V gene TRBV29-1 combines with J gene TRBJ2-3, with 8 bases aligning to TRBD2. Trimming at V came to 4 bases and at J to 3 bases, leaving 3 bases not matched to a gene. Germline V gives CDR1 SQVTM, CDR2 ANQGSEA. This CDR3 comprises 13 residues. CDR3: CSVASGSTDTQYS. The CDR3 DNA sequence: TGCAGCGTTGCGAGCGGGAGTACAGATACGCAGTATTCT.

The V gene is TRBV2, the J gene TRBJ2-1, with TRBD2 identical over 10 bases. The CDR3 is 18 residues long. V dropped 0 bases and J dropped 10; count of bases not matched to a gene: 15. Germline loops: CDR1 SNHLY, CDR2 FYNNEI. The CDR3 is CASSEASGGLAGAGEQFF. The CDR3 DNA sequence: TGTGCCAGCAGTGAAGCCTCCGGGGGGCTAGCGGGAGCTGGGGAGCAGTTCTTC.

This clonotype came up many times. The chain joins TRBV29-1 to TRBJ2-7, with TRBD2 matching over 9 bases. The V gene's germline CDR1 is SQVTM and CDR2 ANQGSEA. This CDR3 has 13 amino acids. The ends lost 0 bases at V and 3 bases at J; junction bases unmatched: 0. The CDR3 coding sequence is TGCAGCGTTGAAGATAGCGGGGGCTACGAGCAGTACTTC. This translates into CSVEDSGGYEQYF.

This clonotype appeared many times. The chain recombines TRBV11-1 with TRBJ2-5; 7 bases are shared with TRBD2. V shed 3 bases, J shed 5 bases, and the junction held 3 bases outside the gene matches. Germline V CDR1 and CDR2: SGHAT, FQDESV (reference sequence). The CDR3 is 13 amino acids. CDR3 protein: CASSFSGWETQYF. The CDR3 DNA sequence: TGTGCCAGCAGCTTTAGCGGGTGGGAGACCCAGTACTTC.